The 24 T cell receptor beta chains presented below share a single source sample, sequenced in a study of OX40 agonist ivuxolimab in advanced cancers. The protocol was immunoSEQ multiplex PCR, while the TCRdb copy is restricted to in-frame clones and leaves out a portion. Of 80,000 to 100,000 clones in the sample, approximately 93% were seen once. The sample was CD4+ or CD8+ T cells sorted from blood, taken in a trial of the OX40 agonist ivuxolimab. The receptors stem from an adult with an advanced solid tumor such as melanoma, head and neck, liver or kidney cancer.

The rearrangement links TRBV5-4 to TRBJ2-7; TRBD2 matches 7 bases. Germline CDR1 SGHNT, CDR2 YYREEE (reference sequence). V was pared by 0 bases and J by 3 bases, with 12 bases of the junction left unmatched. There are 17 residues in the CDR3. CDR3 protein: CASSLALGRNQNYEQYF. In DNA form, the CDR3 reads TGTGCCAGCAGCTTGGCCCTCGGGAGGAACCAAAACTACGAGCAGTACTTC.

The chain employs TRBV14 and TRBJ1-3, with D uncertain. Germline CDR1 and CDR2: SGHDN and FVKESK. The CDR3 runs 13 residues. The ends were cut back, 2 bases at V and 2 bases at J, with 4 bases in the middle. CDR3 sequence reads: CASSQNTGNTIYF. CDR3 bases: TGTGCCAGCAGCCAAAATACTGGAAACACCATATATTTT.

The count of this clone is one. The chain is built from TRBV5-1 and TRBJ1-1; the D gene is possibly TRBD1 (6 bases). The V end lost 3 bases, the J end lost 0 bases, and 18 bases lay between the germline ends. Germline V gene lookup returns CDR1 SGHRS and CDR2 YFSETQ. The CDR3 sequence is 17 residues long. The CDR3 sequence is CASSSGTSNYMNTEAFF. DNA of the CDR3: TGCGCCAGCAGCTCTGGGACATCGAACTACATGAACACTGAAGCTTTCTTT.

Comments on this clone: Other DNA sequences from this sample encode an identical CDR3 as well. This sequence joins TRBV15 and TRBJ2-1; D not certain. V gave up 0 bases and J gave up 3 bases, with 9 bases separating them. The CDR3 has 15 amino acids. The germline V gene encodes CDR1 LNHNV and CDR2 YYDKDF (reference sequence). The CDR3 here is CATSRDWGFYNEQFF. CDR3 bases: TGTGCCACCAGCAGAGATTGGGGATTCTACAATGAGCAGTTCTTC.

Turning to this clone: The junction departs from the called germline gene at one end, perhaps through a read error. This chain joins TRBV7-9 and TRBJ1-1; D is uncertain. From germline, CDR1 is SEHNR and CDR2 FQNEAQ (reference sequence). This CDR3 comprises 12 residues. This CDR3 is CASSIGTVDTRF. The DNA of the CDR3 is TGTGCCAGCAGCATAGGCACTGTCGACACCCGTTTT. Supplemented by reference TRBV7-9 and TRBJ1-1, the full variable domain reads DTGVSQNPRHKITKRGQNVTFRCDPISEHNRLYWYRQTLGQGPEFLTYFQNEAQLEKSRLLSDRFSAERPKGSFSTLEIQRTEQGDSAMYLCASSIGTVDTRFGQGTRLTVV.

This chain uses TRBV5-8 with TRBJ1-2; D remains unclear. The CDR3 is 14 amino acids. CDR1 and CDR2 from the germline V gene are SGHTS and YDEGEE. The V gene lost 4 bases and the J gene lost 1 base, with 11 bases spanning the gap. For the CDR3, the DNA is TGTGCCAGCAGCGGAAGGACGGATAACTATGGCTACACCTTC. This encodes CASSGRTDNYGYTF.

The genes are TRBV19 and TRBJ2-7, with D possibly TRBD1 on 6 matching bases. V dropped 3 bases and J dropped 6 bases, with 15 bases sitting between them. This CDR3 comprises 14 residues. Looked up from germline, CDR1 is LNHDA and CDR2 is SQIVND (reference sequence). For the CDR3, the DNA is TGTGCCAGTAGTATTAGGTCAGGGGCCGGCGAGCAGTACTTC. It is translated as CASSIRSGAGEQYF.

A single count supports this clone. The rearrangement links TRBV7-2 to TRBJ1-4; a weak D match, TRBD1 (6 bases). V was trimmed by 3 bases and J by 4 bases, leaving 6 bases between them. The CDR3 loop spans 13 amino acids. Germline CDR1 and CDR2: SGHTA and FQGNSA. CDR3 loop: CASSLDSNEKLFF. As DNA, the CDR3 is TGTGCCAGCAGCTTGGACAGTAATGAAAAACTGTTTTTT.

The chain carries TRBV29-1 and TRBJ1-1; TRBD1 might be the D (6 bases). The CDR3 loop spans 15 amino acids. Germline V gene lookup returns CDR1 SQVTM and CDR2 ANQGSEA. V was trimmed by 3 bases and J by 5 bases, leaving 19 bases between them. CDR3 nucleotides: TGCAGCGTTGAGGTCGGTACAGGGACGCGGACTGAAGCTTTCTTT. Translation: CSVEVGTGTRTEAFF.

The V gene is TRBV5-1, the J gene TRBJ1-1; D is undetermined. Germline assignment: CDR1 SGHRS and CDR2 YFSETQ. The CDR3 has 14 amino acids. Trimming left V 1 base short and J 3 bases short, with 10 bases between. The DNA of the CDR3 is TGCGCCAGCAGCTTGAGCTCCGCGGACACTGAAGCTTTCTTT. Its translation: CASSLSSADTEAFF.

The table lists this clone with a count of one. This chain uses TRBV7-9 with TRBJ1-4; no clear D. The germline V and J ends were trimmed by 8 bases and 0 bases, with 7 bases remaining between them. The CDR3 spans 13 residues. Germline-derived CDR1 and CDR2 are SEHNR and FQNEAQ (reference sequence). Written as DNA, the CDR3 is TGTGCCAGCCCTGGGGCAACTAATGAAAAACTGTTTTTT. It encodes CASPGATNEKLFF.

CDR3 bases: TGCGCCAGCAGCTCTGGGGTTAGCAGCCTGAACACTGAAGCTTTCTTT. It codes for CASSSGVSSLNTEAFF. The V call is TRBV5-1, the J call TRBJ1-1; D gene ambiguous. Germline values: CDR1 SGHRS, CDR2 YFSETQ. The CDR3 is 16 amino acids. Trimming took off 3 bases at V and 0 bases at J, with 15 bases between the two ends.

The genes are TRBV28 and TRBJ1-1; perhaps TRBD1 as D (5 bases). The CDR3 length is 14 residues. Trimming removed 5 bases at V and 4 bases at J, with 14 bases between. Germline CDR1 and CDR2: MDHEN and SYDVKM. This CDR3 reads CASSPEGSVTEAFF. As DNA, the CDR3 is TGTGCCAGCAGTCCCGAGGGGAGTGTCACTGAAGCTTTCTTT.

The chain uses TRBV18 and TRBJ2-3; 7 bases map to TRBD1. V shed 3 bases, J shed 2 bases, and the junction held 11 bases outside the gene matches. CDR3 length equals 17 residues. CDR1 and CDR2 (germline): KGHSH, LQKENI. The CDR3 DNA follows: TGTGCCAGCTCACCCGCCTTCGGACAGGCCTCCACAGATACGCAGTATTTT. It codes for CASSPAFGQASTDTQYF.

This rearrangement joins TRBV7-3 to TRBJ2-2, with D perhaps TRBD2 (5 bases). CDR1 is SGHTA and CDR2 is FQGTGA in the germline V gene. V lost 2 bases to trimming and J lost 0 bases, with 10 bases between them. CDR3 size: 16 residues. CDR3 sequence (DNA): TGTGCCAGCAGCTTATATTGGACTTCGAACACCGGGGAGCTGTTTTTT. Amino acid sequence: CASSLYWTSNTGELFF.

The CDR3 sequence: CSVAGSDTQYF. The CDR3 DNA is TGCAGCGTGGCCGGGTCAGATACGCAGTATTTT. The rearrangement joins TRBV29-1 to TRBJ2-3; D unclear. CDR1 is SQVTM, CDR2 ANQGSEA, per germline. V lost 6 bases and J 4 bases, leaving 8 bases between the germline ends. The CDR3 extends over 11 amino acids.

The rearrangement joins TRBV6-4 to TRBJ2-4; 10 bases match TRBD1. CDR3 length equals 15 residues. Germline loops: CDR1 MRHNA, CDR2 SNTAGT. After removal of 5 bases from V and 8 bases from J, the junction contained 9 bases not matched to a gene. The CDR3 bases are TGTGCCAGCAGTCCTTCGGGGACAGGGGCATACATTCAGTACTTC. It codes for CASSPSGTGAYIQYF.

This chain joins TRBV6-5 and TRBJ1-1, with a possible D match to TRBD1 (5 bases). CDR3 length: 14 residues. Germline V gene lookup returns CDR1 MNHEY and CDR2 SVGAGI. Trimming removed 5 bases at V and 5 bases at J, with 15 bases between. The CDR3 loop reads CASSLGGPRTEAFF. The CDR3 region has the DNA TGTGCCAGCAGTCTGGGGGGTCCGAGGACTGAAGCTTTCTTT.

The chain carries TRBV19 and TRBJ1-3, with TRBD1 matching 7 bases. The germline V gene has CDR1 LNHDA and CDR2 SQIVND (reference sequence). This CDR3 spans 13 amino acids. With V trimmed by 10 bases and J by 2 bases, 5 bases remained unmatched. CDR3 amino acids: CATGQPTGNTIYF. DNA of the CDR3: TGTGCCACGGGACAGCCCACTGGAAACACCATATATTTT.

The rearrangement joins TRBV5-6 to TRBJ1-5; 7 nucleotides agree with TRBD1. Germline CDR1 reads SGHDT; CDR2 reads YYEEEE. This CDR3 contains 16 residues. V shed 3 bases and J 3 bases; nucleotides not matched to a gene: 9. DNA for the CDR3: TGTGCCAGCAGCTCCCTCACAGGGGCGTTCAATCAGCCCCAGCATTTT. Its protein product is CASSSLTGAFNQPQHF.

The CDR3 region has the DNA TGTGCCAGTAGTAATGGCAGACTCCAAGAGACCCAGTACTTC. Its translation: CASSNGRLQETQYF. The chain links TRBV19 to TRBJ2-5; D remains unclear. The CDR3 contains 14 residues. The V end lost 4 bases, the J end lost 1 base, and 10 bases lay between the germline ends. CDR1 is LNHDA and CDR2 is SQIVND in the germline V gene (reference sequence).

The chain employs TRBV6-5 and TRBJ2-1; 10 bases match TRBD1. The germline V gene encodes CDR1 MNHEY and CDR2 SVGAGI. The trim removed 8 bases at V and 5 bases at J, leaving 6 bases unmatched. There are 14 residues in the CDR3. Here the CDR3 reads CASATGGWDNEQFF. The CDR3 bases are TGTGCCAGCGCGACAGGGGGCTGGGACAATGAGCAGTTCTTC.

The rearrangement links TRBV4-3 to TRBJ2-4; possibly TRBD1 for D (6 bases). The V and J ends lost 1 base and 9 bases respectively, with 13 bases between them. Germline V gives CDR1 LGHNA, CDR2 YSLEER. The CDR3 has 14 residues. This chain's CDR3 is CASSQGQGTGIQYF. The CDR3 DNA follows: TGCGCCAGCAGCCAAGGCCAGGGGACGGGCATTCAGTACTTC.

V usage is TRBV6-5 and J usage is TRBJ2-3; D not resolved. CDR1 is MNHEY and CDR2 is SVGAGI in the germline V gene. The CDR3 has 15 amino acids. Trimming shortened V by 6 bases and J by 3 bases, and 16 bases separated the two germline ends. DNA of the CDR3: TGTGCCAGCAGGGCGACGAATACGGTTACAGATACGCAGTATTTT. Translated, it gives CASRATNTVTDTQYF.